The T cell receptor beta chain under discussion was sequenced for a study of T cell responses to AZD1222 COVID-19 vaccine. Repertoires were generated with immunoSEQ multiplex PCR, while TCRdb's copy carries only in-frame clones and drops some. Among tens of thousands of clones, around 88% were seen once, and the ten largest hold 20%. Germline assignment: CDR1 MGHRA and CDR2 YSYEKL. V gave up 3 bases and J gave up 4 bases; unmatched junction bases: 15. This CDR3 has 19 residues. This sequence originates from an adult in good health. The chain combines TRBV4-1 with TRBJ2-2; 9 nucleotides agree with TRBD1. Sequencing used peripheral blood, obtained on day 0 of AZD1222 vaccination. CDR3 bases: TGCGCCAGCAGCCATCTGAGCCCCAAAGCGACAGGGGGCACCGGGGAGCTGTTTTTT. Protein: CASSHLSPKATGGTGELFF.